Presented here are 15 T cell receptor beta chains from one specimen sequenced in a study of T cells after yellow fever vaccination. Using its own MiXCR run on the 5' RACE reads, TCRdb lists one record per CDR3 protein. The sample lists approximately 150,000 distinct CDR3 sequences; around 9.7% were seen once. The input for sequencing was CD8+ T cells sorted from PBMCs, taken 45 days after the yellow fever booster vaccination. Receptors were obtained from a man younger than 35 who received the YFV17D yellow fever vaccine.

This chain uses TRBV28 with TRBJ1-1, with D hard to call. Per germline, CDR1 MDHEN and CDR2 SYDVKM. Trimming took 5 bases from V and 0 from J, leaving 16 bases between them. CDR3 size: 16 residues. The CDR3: CASSTLRHPLNTEAFF. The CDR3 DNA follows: TGTGCCAGCAGTACGCTACGACATCCCCTGAACACTGAAGCTTTCTTT.

CDR3 in DNA: TGCAGTGCTAGAGATATGGGGTACGAGCAGTACTTC. It encodes CSARDMGYEQYF. V is TRBV20-1 and J is TRBJ2-7; D is ambiguous. The CDR3 length is 12 residues. The V gene's germline CDR1 is DFQATT and CDR2 SNEGSKA (reference sequence). V was shortened by 0 bases and J by 4 bases, with 7 bases between the two germline ends.

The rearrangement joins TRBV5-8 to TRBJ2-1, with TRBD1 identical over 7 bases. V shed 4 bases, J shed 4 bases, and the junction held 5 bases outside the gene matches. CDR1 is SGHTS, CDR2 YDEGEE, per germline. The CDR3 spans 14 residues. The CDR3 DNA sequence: TGTGCCAGCAGCCCGGGGACAGTTTACAATGAGCAGTTCTTC. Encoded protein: CASSPGTVYNEQFF. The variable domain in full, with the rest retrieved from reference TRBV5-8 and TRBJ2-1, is EAGVTQSPTHLIKTRGQQATLRCSPISGHTSVYWYQQALGLGLQFLLWYDEGEERNRGNFPPRFSGRQFPNYSSELNVNALELEDSALYLCASSPGTVYNEQFFGPGTRLTVL.

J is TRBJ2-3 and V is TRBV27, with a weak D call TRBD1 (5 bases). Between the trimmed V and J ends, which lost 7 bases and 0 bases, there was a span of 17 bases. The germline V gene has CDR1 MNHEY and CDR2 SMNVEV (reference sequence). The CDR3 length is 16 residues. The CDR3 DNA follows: TGTGCCAGCACTCAACTTGGACACTTTAGCACAGATACGCAGTATTTT. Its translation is CASTQLGHFSTDTQYF.

In nucleotides, the CDR3 is TGTGCCAGCAGTTTGGTTTCGGTATACGAGCAGTACTTC. The encoded protein is CASSLVSVYEQYF. The rearrangement uses TRBV12-3 or TRBV12-4 and TRBJ2-7; D is undetermined. V was clipped by 3 bases and J by 4 bases, with 10 bases between them. This CDR3 comprises 13 residues.

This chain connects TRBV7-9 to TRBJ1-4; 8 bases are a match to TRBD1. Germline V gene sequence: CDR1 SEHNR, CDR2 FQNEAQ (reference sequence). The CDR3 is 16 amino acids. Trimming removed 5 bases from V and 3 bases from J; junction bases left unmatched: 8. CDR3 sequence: CASSLLSGQANEKLFF. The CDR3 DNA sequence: TGTGCCAGCAGCCTACTATCGGGACAGGCTAATGAAAAACTGTTTTTT.

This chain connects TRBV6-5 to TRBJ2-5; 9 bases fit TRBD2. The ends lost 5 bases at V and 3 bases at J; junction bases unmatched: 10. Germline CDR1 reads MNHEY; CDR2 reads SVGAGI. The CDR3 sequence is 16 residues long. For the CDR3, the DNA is TGTGCCAGCAGTAAGGGGGGTTTAGCGGGGGAAGAGACCCAGTACTTC. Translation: CASSKGGLAGEETQYF.

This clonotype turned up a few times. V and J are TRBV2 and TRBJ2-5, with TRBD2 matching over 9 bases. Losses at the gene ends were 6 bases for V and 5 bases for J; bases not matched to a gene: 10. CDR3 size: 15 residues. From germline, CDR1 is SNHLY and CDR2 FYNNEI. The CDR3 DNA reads TGTGCCAGCAGGATGGGGACTAGCCCTGGGGAGACCCAGTACTTC. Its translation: CASRMGTSPGETQYF.

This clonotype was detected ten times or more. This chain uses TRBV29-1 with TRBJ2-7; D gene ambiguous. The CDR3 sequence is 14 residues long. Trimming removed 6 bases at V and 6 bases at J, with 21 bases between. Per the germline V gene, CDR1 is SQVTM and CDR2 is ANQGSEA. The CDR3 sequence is CSVSAARPTSEQYF. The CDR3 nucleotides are TGCAGCGTGTCAGCAGCCCGACCCACTTCCGAGCAGTACTTC.

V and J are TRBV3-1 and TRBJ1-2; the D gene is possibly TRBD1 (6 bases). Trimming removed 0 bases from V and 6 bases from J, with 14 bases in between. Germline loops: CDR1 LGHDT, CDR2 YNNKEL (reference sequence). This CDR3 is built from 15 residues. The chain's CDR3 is CASSQDWDTSDGYTF. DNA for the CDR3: TGTGCCAGCAGCCAAGATTGGGACACCTCCGATGGCTACACCTTC.

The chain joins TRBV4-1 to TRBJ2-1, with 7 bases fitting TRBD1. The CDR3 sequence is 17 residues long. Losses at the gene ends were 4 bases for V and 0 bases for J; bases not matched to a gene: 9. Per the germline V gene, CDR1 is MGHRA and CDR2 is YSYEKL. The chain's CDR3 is CASSPRGPDSSYNEQFF. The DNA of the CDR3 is TGCGCCAGCAGCCCTAGGGGGCCCGATAGCTCCTACAATGAGCAGTTCTTC.

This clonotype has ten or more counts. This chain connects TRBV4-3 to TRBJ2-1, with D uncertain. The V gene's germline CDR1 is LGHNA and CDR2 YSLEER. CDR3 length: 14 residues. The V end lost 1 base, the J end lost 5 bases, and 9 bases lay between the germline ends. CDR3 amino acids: CASSQGIPNNEQFF. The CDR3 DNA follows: TGCGCCAGCAGCCAAGGTATCCCCAACAATGAGCAGTTCTTC.

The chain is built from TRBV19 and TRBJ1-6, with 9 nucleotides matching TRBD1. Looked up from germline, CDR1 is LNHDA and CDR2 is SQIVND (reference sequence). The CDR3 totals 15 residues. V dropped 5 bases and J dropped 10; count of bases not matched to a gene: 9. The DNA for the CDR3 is TGTGCCAGTAGTGCCACAGGGGGCGCGGGATCACCCCTCCACTTT. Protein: CASSATGGAGSPLHF.

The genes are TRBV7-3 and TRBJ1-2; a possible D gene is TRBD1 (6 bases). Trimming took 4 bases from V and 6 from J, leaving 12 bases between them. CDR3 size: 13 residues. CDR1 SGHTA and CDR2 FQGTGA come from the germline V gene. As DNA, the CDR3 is TGTGCCAGCAGCTCCACAGGGTACGATGGCTACACCTTC. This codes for CASSSTGYDGYTF.

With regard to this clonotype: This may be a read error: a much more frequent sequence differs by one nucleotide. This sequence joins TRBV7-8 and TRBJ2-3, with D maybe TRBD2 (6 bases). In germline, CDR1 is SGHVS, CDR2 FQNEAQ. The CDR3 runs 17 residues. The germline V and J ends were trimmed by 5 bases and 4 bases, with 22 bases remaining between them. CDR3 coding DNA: TGTGCCAGCAGCCCCAACAGGCGGGGTTTCGAGGCAGATACGCAGTATTTT. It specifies CASSPNRRGFEADTQYF.